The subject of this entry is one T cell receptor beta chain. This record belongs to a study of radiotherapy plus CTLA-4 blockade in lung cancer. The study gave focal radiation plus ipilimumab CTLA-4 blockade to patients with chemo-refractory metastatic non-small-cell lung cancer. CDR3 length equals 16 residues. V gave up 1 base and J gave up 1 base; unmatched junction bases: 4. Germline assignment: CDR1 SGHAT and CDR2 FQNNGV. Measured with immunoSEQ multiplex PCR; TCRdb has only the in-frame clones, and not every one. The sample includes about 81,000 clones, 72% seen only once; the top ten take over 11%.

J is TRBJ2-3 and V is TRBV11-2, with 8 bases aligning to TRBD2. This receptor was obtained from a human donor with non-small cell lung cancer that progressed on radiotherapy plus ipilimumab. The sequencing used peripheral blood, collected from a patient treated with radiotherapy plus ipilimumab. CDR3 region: CASSLGAGAGTDTQYF. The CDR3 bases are TGTGCCAGCAGCTTAGGAGCGGGAGCAGGCACAGATACGCAGTATTTT.